This entry lists 32 T cell receptor beta chains sequenced from one sample in a study of sequential checkpoint blockade in melanoma. The treatment here: randomized to nivolumab then ipilimumab (arm A) or the reverse (arm B). Only in-frame clones appear in the TCRdb table, and some are missing; sequencing was by immunoSEQ multiplex PCR. The table records 6,000 to 9,000 clones, 28% of them present only once. This sample comprised tumor tissue (inferred from file names), obtained from a patient given nivolumab and ipilimumab in sequence. These TCRs come from a human donor with melanoma.

There are a few counts of this clone. The chain joins TRBV11-3 to TRBJ2-7; D perhaps matches TRBD1 (6 bases). Germline V CDR1 and CDR2: SGHNT, YENEEA. This CDR3 is 15 amino acids long. V shed 5 bases and J shed 2 bases, with 16 bases lying between them. The CDR3 region has the DNA TGTGCCAGCAGCCGTACCGGGACAACCACCTACGAGCAGTACTTC. Translating it yields CASSRTGTTTYEQYF.

This clone was counted a few times. This rearrangement joins TRBV29-1 to TRBJ2-7, with TRBD1 matching over 9 bases. The length of the CDR3 is 15 residues. J lost 6 bases, V lost 0 bases, and 9 bases had no gene match. The germline gives CDR1 SQVTM, CDR2 ANQGSEA. The DNA of the CDR3 is TGCAGCGTTGAAGAACGTCGGACAGGGGTTATCGAGCAGTACTTC. Residues: CSVEERRTGVIEQYF.

The genes are TRBV18 and TRBJ2-7; D may be TRBD2 (6 bases). V lost 3 bases to trimming and J lost 3 bases, with 12 bases between them. The CDR3 covers 14 residues. The V gene's germline CDR1 is KGHSH and CDR2 LQKENI. CDR3 DNA sequence: TGTGCCAGCTCACCGCCGGGACTCCGCTACGAGCAGTACTTC. Amino acid sequence: CASSPPGLRYEQYF.

This chain joins TRBV5-1 and TRBJ2-7, with D maybe TRBD2 (6 bases). The germline V and J ends were trimmed by 0 bases and 5 bases, with 15 bases remaining between them. This CDR3 has 15 residues. Germline V gene sequence: CDR1 SGHRS, CDR2 YFSETQ. In DNA form, the CDR3 reads TGCGCCAGCAGCTTGGCTCGGGAGAGGGGCAACGAGCAGTACTTC. Translated: CASSLARERGNEQYF.

V usage is TRBV23-1 and J usage is TRBJ2-1, with a weak D call TRBD2 (6 bases). TRBV23-1 is an ORF for which the function is uncertain. The CDR3 covers 13 residues. V lost 6 bases and J lost 6, with 12 bases in between. CDR3 bases: TGCGCCAGCAGCTTGGGACTCCTCAATGAGCAGTTCTTC. Encoded protein: CASSLGLLNEQFF.

This chain connects TRBV19 to TRBJ2-5, with D perhaps matching TRBD2 (5 bases). The CDR3 runs to 15 residues. V was pared by 2 bases and J by 4 bases, with 14 bases between. Germline CDR1 is LNHDA and CDR2 is SQIVND (reference sequence). The CDR3 DNA sequence: TGTGCCAGTAGTATATCGGCTAGCTTTTCAGAGACCCAGTACTTC. The encoded protein is CASSISASFSETQYF.

This clone has just a few counts. This chain connects TRBV28 to TRBJ1-5; D is unresolved. The germline gives CDR1 MDHEN, CDR2 SYDVKM. V lost 4 bases, J lost 4 bases, and 17 bases lay in between. This CDR3 is 16 amino acids long. As DNA, the CDR3 is TGTGCCAGCAGTTCGCCGGCCCGTTGGGAAAATCAGCCCCAGCATTTT. This encodes CASSSPARWENQPQHF.

Judged by abundance, this clone is medium-sized. The rearrangement uses TRBV4-1 and TRBJ1-3; possibly TRBD1 for D (5 bases). Germline V gene data show CDR1 as MGHRA and CDR2 as YSYEKL. The CDR3 contains 17 residues. Between the trimmed V and J ends, which lost 0 bases and 3 bases, there was a span of 15 bases. The CDR3 coding sequence is TGCGCCAGCAGCCAAGAATTGGGGGGTCTGGTTGGAAACACCATATATTTT. It is translated as CASSQELGGLVGNTIYF.

This clone was observed at least ten times. This chain links TRBV6-8 with TRBJ1-1; a weak D match, TRBD1 (6 bases). The CDR3 length is 15 residues. CDR1 MNHGY and CDR2 SAAAGT come from the germline V gene. The ends were cut back, 6 bases at V and 3 bases at J, with 17 bases in the middle. Here the CDR3 reads CASRPGGQLYTEAFF. The DNA of the CDR3 is TGTGCCAGCAGGCCCGGAGGACAGTTGTACACTGAAGCTTTCTTT.

This chain links TRBV28 with TRBJ1-2; D gene uncertain. The CDR3 sequence is 12 residues long. Germline CDR1 is MDHEN and CDR2 is SYDVKM. V lost 2 bases, J lost 5 bases, and 6 bases lay in between. The CDR3 region is CASSLLSYGYTF. The CDR3 nucleotides are TGTGCCAGCAGTTTACTCAGTTATGGCTACACCTTC.

This rearrangement joins TRBV5-1 to TRBJ2-7; D remains ambiguous. From germline, CDR1 is SGHRS and CDR2 YFSETQ. The V end was cut by 2 bases, the J end by 1 base, with 10 bases between. The CDR3 covers 14 residues. CDR3 protein: CASSFLDHSYEQYF. Here the CDR3 DNA reads TGCGCCAGCAGCTTTTTAGACCATTCCTACGAGCAGTACTTC.

CDR3 protein: CASSITSTSGANVLTF. The CDR3 nucleotides read TGTGCCAGTAGTATCACCTCTACTTCTGGGGCCAACGTCCTGACTTTC. The chain joins TRBV19 to TRBJ2-6; no clear D. V lost 3 bases to trimming and J lost 1 base, with 10 bases between them. The CDR3 is made up of 16 amino acids. Germline CDR1 reads LNHDA; CDR2 reads SQIVND (reference sequence).

This clone came up many times. The V and J genes are TRBV11-3 and TRBJ2-2; possible D gene TRBD2, 6 bases. Germline assignment: CDR1 SGHNT and CDR2 YENEEA. The germline V and J ends were trimmed by 2 bases and 6 bases, with 25 bases remaining between them. The CDR3 length is 19 residues. CDR3 sequence reads: CASSLTSYELVPGAGELFF. The CDR3 nucleotides are TGTGCCAGCAGCTTAACTTCCTATGAGTTAGTCCCGGGGGCCGGGGAGCTGTTTTTT.

The gene calls are TRBV30 and TRBJ2-2; possible D gene TRBD2, 6 bases. Trimming cost V 0 bases and J 5 bases, with 16 bases left between them. The germline V gene has CDR1 GTSNPN and CDR2 SVGIG (reference sequence). The CDR3 consists of 16 residues. CDR3 coding DNA: TGTGCCTGGAGTGTACGTCTGGACTACCTGACCGGGGAGCTGTTTTTT. This gives the protein CAWSVRLDYLTGELFF.

There are a few counts of this clone. The chain combines TRBV10-3 with TRBJ1-1, with D possibly TRBD1 on 5 matching bases. The CDR3 totals 14 residues. From germline, CDR1 is ENHRY and CDR2 SYGVKD. Trimming removed 2 bases from V and 3 bases from J, with 10 bases in between. The DNA for the CDR3 is TGTGCCATCAGTGAGATCGGGGCGCACACTGAAGCTTTCTTT. Protein: CAISEIGAHTEAFF.

This clone came up a few times. The chain couples TRBV19 to TRBJ1-2; 8 bases fit TRBD1. Germline loops: CDR1 LNHDA, CDR2 SQIVND (reference sequence). V lost 0 bases to trimming and J lost 5 bases; unmatched junction nucleotides: 8. The CDR3 sequence is 16 residues long. The CDR3 spells CASSIEGTGYNYGYTF. In DNA, the CDR3 is TGTGCCAGTAGTATAGAGGGGACAGGCTACAATTATGGCTACACCTTC.

This clone was detected a few times. The gene calls are TRBV10-3 and TRBJ2-3, with TRBD2 matching 13 bases. The CDR3 is 15 amino acids. The trim removed 10 bases at V and 7 bases at J, leaving 11 bases unmatched. Germline V gene sequence: CDR1 ENHRY, CDR2 SYGVKD. CDR3 DNA sequence: TGTGCCAGCCACCGGGGGACTAGCGGGATCTATACGCAGTATTTT. It encodes CASHRGTSGIYTQYF.

This clone appeared once. This chain connects TRBV19 to TRBJ1-2; tentative D call: TRBD1 (5 bases). CDR1 is LNHDA and CDR2 is SQIVND in the germline V gene (reference sequence). This CDR3 has 14 residues. V was shortened by 6 bases and J by 0 bases, with 11 bases between the two germline ends. The chain's CDR3 is CASRVGGANYGYTF. The CDR3 region has the DNA TGTGCCAGTAGAGTTGGAGGGGCTAACTATGGCTACACCTTC.

The rearrangement links TRBV6-8 to TRBJ2-1; D ambiguous. V was pared by 7 bases and J by 8 bases, with 27 bases between. CDR3 length: 17 amino acids. Germline values: CDR1 MNHGY, CDR2 SAAAGT. The CDR3 spells CASTHTPQALRRHEQFF. CDR3 DNA: TGTGCCAGCACCCACACGCCGCAGGCGCTAAGAAGGCATGAGCAGTTCTTC.

The genes are TRBV7-8 and TRBJ2-3; 8 nucleotides align to TRBD2. Germline V gene sequence: CDR1 SGHVS, CDR2 FQNEAQ. Losses at the gene ends were 5 bases for V and 2 bases for J; bases not matched to a gene: 3. The CDR3 has 14 residues. The CDR3 bases are TGTGCCAGCAGCCGGGGGGGGAACACAGATACGCAGTATTTT. This codes for CASSRGGNTDTQYF. The full variable domain, its missing parts supplied by reference TRBV7-8 and TRBJ2-3, is GAGVSQSPRYKVAKRGQDVALRCDPISGHVSLFWYQQALGQGPEFLTYFQNEAQLDKSGLPSDRFFAERPEGSVSTLKIQRTQQEDSAVYLCASSRGGNTDTQYFGPGTRLTVL.

This clone has a handful of counts. This chain connects TRBV12-5 to TRBJ1-5; TRBD1 might be the D (6 bases). The germline V gene has CDR1 LGHNT and CDR2 FRNRAP. The CDR3 has 14 amino acids. The CDR3 sequence: CASSHRASNQPQHF. Here the CDR3 DNA reads TGTGCCAGCTCACACAGGGCGAGCAATCAGCCCCAGCATTTT.

This clone was seen only a few times. The chain is built from TRBV6-8 and TRBJ2-1; no firm D call. In germline, CDR1 is MNHGY, CDR2 SAAAGT. The CDR3 contains 13 residues. V was cut by 4 bases and J by 7 bases, with 11 bases left in between. The CDR3 region has the DNA TGTGCCAGCAGTTCTGCAGCGCTAAATGAGCAGTTCTTC. It codes for CASSSAALNEQFF.

V is TRBV4-1 and J is TRBJ1-2, with 7 bases aligning to TRBD1. CDR1 MGHRA and CDR2 YSYEKL come from the germline V gene. With V trimmed by 3 bases and J by 8 bases, 9 bases remained unmatched. This CDR3 is 14 amino acids long. As DNA, the CDR3 is TGCGCCAGCAGCCATGACAGGGCCTATGGAGGCTACACCTTC. As protein: CASSHDRAYGGYTF.

This clone was seen once. An end of the junction does not agree with germline; a read error may underlie this. V gene TRBV30 combines with J gene TRBJ2-1, with D perhaps matching TRBD1 (6 bases). The germline gives CDR1 GTSNPN, CDR2 SVGIG (reference sequence). CDR3 length: 13 amino acids. The DNA of the CDR3 is TGTGCCTGGAAACCGGGACACTACGATGAGCAGTTCTTC. Its translation: CAWKPGHYDEQFF.

This clone was counted only a few times. The read ends 1 residue early relative to the CDR3; the germline J gene fills the gap. V usage is TRBV10-3 and J usage is TRBJ2-5; tentative D call: TRBD2 (6 bases). CDR1 is ENHRY, CDR2 SYGVKD, per germline. Trimming took off 0 bases at V and 5 bases at J, with 13 bases between the two ends. CDR3 size: 15 residues. The CDR3 is CAISESVRSGETQYF. The covered CDR3 bases are TGTGCCATCAGTGAGTCGGTACGCAGCGGGGAGACCCAGTAC.

This clone showed up just a few times. This chain joins TRBV25-1 and TRBJ2-7; D is ambiguous. With 3 bases removed from V and 3 bases from J, the gap between germline ends came to 15 bases. Germline V gives CDR1 MGHDK, CDR2 SYGVNS. This CDR3 has 15 amino acids. This chain's CDR3 is CASSDPSRPHYEQYF. The CDR3 DNA is TGTGCCAGCAGTGACCCTTCCAGACCCCACTACGAGCAGTACTTC.

This clone was picked up a small number of times. CDR3 loop: CASSPVPLQGFDGYTF. In DNA, the CDR3 is TGTGCCAGCAGCCCCGTGCCCCTCCAGGGTTTCGACGGCTACACCTTC. The V call is TRBV14, the J call TRBJ1-2, with D perhaps TRBD1 (5 bases). V was clipped by 4 bases and J by 8 bases, with 23 bases between them. Germline assignment: CDR1 SGHDN and CDR2 FVKESK. The CDR3 consists of 16 residues.

The chain combines TRBV28 with TRBJ2-1; D may be TRBD2 (6 bases). Germline assignment: CDR1 MDHEN and CDR2 SYDVKM. The V gene lost 6 bases and the J gene lost 7 bases, with 19 bases spanning the gap. The CDR3 is made up of 15 amino acids. The CDR3 DNA sequence: TGTGCCAGCAGCAGCCCCCAATTGGGGAGGAATGAGCAGTTCTTC. This translates into CASSSPQLGRNEQFF.

This clone was seen a few times. The J gene is TRBJ2-5, the V gene TRBV18, with D uncertain. Per the germline V gene, CDR1 is KGHSH and CDR2 is LQKENI. The CDR3 has 13 amino acids. Trimming removed 3 bases at V and 0 bases at J, with 5 bases between. In DNA form, the CDR3 reads TGTGCCAGCTCACCGAAGTACCAAGAGACCCAGTACTTC. This encodes CASSPKYQETQYF. Drawing the rest from reference TRBV18 and TRBJ2-5, the complete variable domain is NAGVMQNPRHLVRRRGQEARLRCSPMKGHSHVYWYRQLPEEGLKFMVYLQKENIIDESGMPKERFSAEFPKEGPSILRIQQVVRGDSAAYFCASSPKYQETQYFGPGTRLLVL.

In this sample, this clone turned up a few times. V usage is TRBV11-3 and J usage is TRBJ2-2, with D perhaps matching TRBD2 (5 bases). V was pared by 5 bases and J by 2 bases, with 15 bases between. The CDR3 has 16 residues. The germline V gene encodes CDR1 SGHNT and CDR2 YENEEA. The CDR3, as DNA: TGTGCCAGCAGCCACGTTGGAGGTTTTAACACCGGGGAGCTGTTTTTT. This sequence encodes CASSHVGGFNTGELFF.

In this sample, this clone turned up once. The V gene is TRBV29-1, the J gene TRBJ2-1, with 12 bases lining up with TRBD2. V dropped 7 bases and J dropped 4; count of bases not matched to a gene: 5. The germline V gene has CDR1 SQVTM and CDR2 ANQGSEA. The CDR3 contains 14 residues. The CDR3 region has the DNA TGCAGCGCAGGACTAGCGGGGCCTTACAATGAGCAGTTCTTC. It yields the protein CSAGLAGPYNEQFF.

This chain links TRBV19 with TRBJ1-2; 7 bases line up with TRBD1. Trimming at V came to 5 bases and at J to 3 bases, leaving 9 bases not matched to a gene. The germline V gene has CDR1 LNHDA and CDR2 SQIVND (reference sequence). The CDR3 has 15 residues. The CDR3 region is CASSPRRGPDYGYTF. DNA of the CDR3: TGTGCCAGTAGTCCTCGGAGGGGGCCCGACTATGGCTACACCTTC.